The table lists the clone carrying this T cell receptor beta chain with a few counts. The antigen remains undetermined. V was clipped by 6 bases and J by 2 bases, with 11 bases between them. CDR1 is SQVTM and CDR2 is ANQGSEA in the germline V gene. This CDR3 has 12 amino acids. RNA was extracted and reverse transcribed into cDNA as the sequencing template. Here immunoSEQ multiplex PCR was the method, and the copy in TCRdb shows in-frame clones only, minus some. The table has some 200,000 clones, around 50% seen once; the top ten hold 10% to 15%. This sample was taken from a study of CD8+ T cells in alopecia areata. Overall study: Oral tofacitinib, 5 to 10 mg twice daily, was given in an open-label trial. Findings and caveats of the study: Scalp clonality, together with expanded CD8+ clones among the top 100, fell significantly with tofacitinib.

Described treatment: oral pan-JAK inhibitor, 5-10 mg twice daily. This sequence joins TRBV29-1 and TRBJ2-7, with a possible D match to TRBD1 (6 bases). The material sequenced was CD8+ T cells sorted from blood, taken at week 24, from a patient treated with tofacitinib. The TCR originated in a human donor with alopecia areata. In DNA form, the CDR3 reads TGCAGCGTCCGGACAGCCGCCTACGAGCAGTACTTC. Protein sequence: CSVRTAAYEQYF.